This T cell receptor (beta chain) was retrieved from a study of T-cell reconstitution after alpha-beta-depleted transplantation in children (dated by TCRdb to 2016 to 2017). In the study overall: The study quantitatively tracked T-cell immune reconstitution after TCRalphabeta/CD19-depleted allogeneic hematopoietic cell transplantation in children using TCR repertoire profiling.

In the germline V gene, CDR1 corresponds to MDHEN and CDR2 to SYDVKM. Reading from cysteine to phenylalanine, the CDR3 counts 15 amino acids. Kept here is only the CDR3 DNA, which spans 45 bases and is read in frame from base 1. V is cut back by 2 bases and J by 7 bases, with 8 bases in the junction unmatched. As regards this clonotype: Its antigen is still unknown. Nothing much larger sits one base from this clone, and base qualities are not available.

Libraries were prepared through PCR. The run used an Illumina HiSeq 2500. TCR library preparation used molecular barcoding, with unique molecular identifiers applied to normalize quantification of the TCRbeta repertoire. TCRdb's own reprocessing of the public reads used fastp at Q25 and MiXCR and kept productive beta chains. CDR3 protein sequences are deduplicated, and each keeps its most common genes and DNA. The sample table records roughly 180,000 distinct CDR3 sequences; about 15% of these occur just once. The ten largest clones take up about 13% of the sample. The input for sequencing was PBMCs from the stem cell graft donor, taken from the stem cell graft. This TCR derives from a human donor who donated a stem cell graft to a child with acute lymphoblastic leukemia. Rearrangement joined TRBV28 to TRBJ2-1, and TRBD2 matches 7 of the central bases. This receptor has the CDR3 CASSLGGRVRNEQFF. The sequenced DNA: TGTGCCAGCAGTTTAGGGGGGAGGGTCCGGAATGAGCAGTTCTTC.